A selection of T cell receptor beta chains follows, all from one sample in a study of T cells in Graves' hyperthyroidism and ophthalmopathy. From the multiplex PCR reads, TCRdb called clonotypes with MiXCR, one entry per CDR3 protein. This table has approximately 600,000 distinct CDR3 sequences, roughly 15% appearing once. The source material was blood. The receptors here all came from a woman between 25 and 40 years old with Graves' hyperthyroidism. Both conserved end residues are part of each CDR3. The D gene is left open where the match is weak. The size entry is marked missing in some rows and otherwise reads once, few, many or a size class.

d_gene	j_gene	abundance	v_gene	CDR3aa	CDR3nt
TRBD1	TRBJ1-5	few	TRBV6-7	CASSPTGRSNQPQHF	TGTGCCAGCAGCCCGACAGGGCGAAGCAATCAGCCCCAGCATTTT
TRBD1	TRBJ2-1	many	TRBV6-1	CASSSDRGPNSYNEQFF	TGTGCCAGCAGTTCGGACAGGGGGCCGAACTCCTACAATGAGCAGTTCTTC
-	TRBJ1-5	-	TRBV6-1	CASRVGQFNQPQHF	TGTGCCAGCAGAGTCGGACAGTTCAATCAGCCCCAGCATTTT
-	TRBJ2-6	many	TRBV7-2	CASSFTGVGANVLTF	TGTGCCAGCAGCTTTACTGGGGTTGGGGCCAACGTCCTGACTTTC
-	TRBJ2-3	few	TRBV7-2	CASSLVGRAAADTQYF	TGTGCCAGCAGCTTAGTAGGCAGGGCTGCTGCAGATACGCAGTATTTT
TRBD1	TRBJ1-4	few	TRBV20-1	CSATDRGTNEKLFF	TGCAGTGCTACGGACAGGGGAACTAATGAAAAACTGTTTTTT
TRBD2	TRBJ2-7	many	TRBV20-1	CSASGGRDYEQYF	TGCAGTGCTAGTGGCGGGAGGGATTACGAGCAGTACTTC
-	TRBJ1-1	few	TRBV28	CASTFGYTEAFF	TGTGCCAGCACCTTTGGGTACACTGAAGCTTTCTTT
-	TRBJ2-7	many	TRBV7-2	CASSLASSGPSSYEQYF	TGTGCCAGCAGCTTAGCGTCGAGCGGCCCCAGCTCCTACGAGCAGTACTTC
TRBD1	TRBJ2-3	many	TRBV7-8	CASSLGGQGFRGTQYF	TGTGCCAGCAGCTTAGGGGGACAGGGGTTCCGGGGTACGCAGTATTTT
-	TRBJ1-4	-	TRBV10-3	CAIRGQGAEKLFF	TGTGCCATCAGGGGGCAGGGTGCTGAAAAACTGTTTTTT
-	TRBJ1-2	-	TRBV20-1	CSATDQLFGYTF	TGCAGTGCTACAGATCAGTTGTTTGGCTACACCTTC
TRBD1	TRBJ1-2	many	TRBV28	CASSFVDRNYGYTF	TGTGCCAGCAGTTTTGTGGACAGGAACTATGGCTACACCTTC
-	TRBJ2-1	once	TRBV10-3	CAISESGLNNEQFF	TGTGCCATCAGTGAGTCGGGACTGAACAATGAGCAGTTCTTC
-	TRBJ2-7	many	TRBV20-1	CSARGPTSTGKVYEQYF	TGCAGTGCTAGAGGCCCTACATCCACAGGGAAAGTCTACGAGCAGTACTTC
TRBD1	TRBJ2-2	many	TRBV27	CASSSAGTGVSGELFF	TGTGCCAGCAGTTCGGCCGGGACAGGGGTCTCCGGGGAGCTGTTTTTT
-	TRBJ2-1	few	TRBV19	CASSMRALDEQFF	TGTGCCAGTAGTATGAGGGCCTTGGATGAGCAGTTCTTC
TRBD1	TRBJ1-4	few	TRBV2	CASCRQGLNEKLFF	TGTGCCAGCTGCAGACAGGGACTTAATGAAAAACTGTTTTTT
-	TRBJ2-1	few	TRBV2	CASRPLLGSNEQFF	TGTGCCAGCAGGCCACTTTTAGGGTCGAATGAGCAGTTCTTC
TRBD1	TRBJ1-1	few	TRBV5-4	CASSRGQAVETEAFF	TGTGCCAGCAGCCGGGGACAGGCGGTTGAAACTGAAGCTTTCTTT
-	TRBJ1-1	-	TRBV28	CASSPRQGPGTEAFF	TGTGCCAGCAGTCCTCGGCAGGGGCCGGGGACTGAAGCTTTCTTT
-	TRBJ2-2	-	TRBV7-2	CASSLGGRGELFF	TGTGCCAGCAGCTTAGGGGGCCGTGGGGAGCTGTTTTTT
TRBD2	TRBJ2-5	-	TRBV19	CASSKRTSGMGTQYF	TGTGCCAGTAGTAAAAGGACTAGCGGGATGGGGACCCAGTACTTC
-	TRBJ1-1	-	TRBV11-3	CASSFSHEAFF	TGTGCCAGCAGCTTCTCACATGAAGCTTTCTTT
-	TRBJ2-1	few	TRBV13	CASSDPGGAYNEQFF	TGTGCCAGCAGCGATCCAGGAGGCGCCTACAATGAGCAGTTCTTC
TRBD1	TRBJ1-2	many	TRBV20-1	CSATPTGGYGYTF	TGCAGTGCTACACCGACAGGGGGGTATGGCTACACCTTC
TRBD2	TRBJ2-1	many	TRBV7-9	CASRFSGMNSYNEQFF	TGTGCCAGCAGATTTAGCGGGATGAACTCCTACAATGAGCAGTTCTTC
-	TRBJ1-5	few	TRBV7-3	CASSFPPGGGVNQPQHF	TGTGCCAGCAGCTTTCCTCCAGGAGGGGGGGTCAATCAGCCCCAGCATTTT
-	TRBJ1-1	many	TRBV27	CASSSGSHTEAFF	TGTGCCAGCAGTTCAGGGTCTCACACTGAAGCTTTCTTT
TRBD1	TRBJ1-2	-	TRBV6-1	CASSPGTGDLRGYTF	TGTGCCAGCAGCCCCGGGACAGGGGATCTCCGTGGCTACACCTTC
-	TRBJ1-1	many	TRBV29-1	CSVVGWSGTEAFF	TGCAGCGTTGTAGGGTGGAGTGGGACTGAAGCTTTCTTT